This is a list of T cell receptor beta chains from one sample in a study of shared clonotypes between healthy human individuals. Libraries were prepared by immunoSEQ multiplex PCR; TCRdb keeps only in-frame clonotypes and omits some of them. This table has about 1.5 million clones, 98% appearing once. Sample: naive CD4+ T cells sorted from blood. All receptors come from a man aged 30 to 39 in good health. CDR3s include the opening cysteine and the closing phenylalanine or tryptophan. Fields, in order: J gene, D gene, V gene, clone size, CDR3 DNA, CDR3 protein. D genes are given only for firm matches. Only part of the rows carry a size: once, few, many, or a class if the clone is expanded.

TRBJ1-1	NA	TRBV28	few	TGTGCCAGCAGTCAAAGACAGCTTGAAGCTTTCTTT	CASSQRQLEAFF
TRBJ2-2	NA	TRBV18	NA	TGTGCCAGCTCTACACAGGGGAACACCGGGGAGCTGTTTTTT	CASSTQGNTGELFF
TRBJ2-5	NA	TRBV4-1	NA	TGCGCCAGCAGCCCCCTAATAAGAGGGAAGAACCAAGAGACCCAGTACTTC	CASSPLIRGKNQETQYF
TRBJ2-7	NA	TRBV28	NA	TGTGCGTGGGGGAGGTACGAGCAGTACTTC	CAWGRYEQYF
TRBJ1-1	NA	TRBV7-2	NA	TGTGCCAGCAGCAAGGACGGTAACACTGAAGCTTTCTTT	CASSKDGNTEAFF
TRBJ2-1	NA	TRBV7-3	once	TGTGCCAGCAGCTTTTCTTACTACAATGAGCAGTTCTTC	CASSFSYYNEQFF
TRBJ2-3	NA	TRBV30	NA	TGTGCCTGGAGACGACTAGGGGCGGGTGCGCAGTATTTT	CAWRRLGAGAQYF
TRBJ1-5	NA	TRBV7-9	NA	TGTGCCAGCAGCTCGTACAGCAATAGCAATCAGCCCCAGCATTTT	CASSSYSNSNQPQHF
TRBJ2-7	NA	TRBV7-9	NA	TGTGCCAGCAGCTTACTATGGGGTGTCAGCTCCTACGAGCAGTACTTC	CASSLLWGVSSYEQYF
TRBJ2-5	NA	TRBV14	NA	TGTGCCAGCAGCCAACGCGCCGGGACTGTGAAAGAGACCCAGTACTTC	CASSQRAGTVKETQYF
TRBJ2-5	TRBD2	TRBV10-2	NA	TGCGCCAGCACCTTACTAGCGGGAGGGCCTGGAGAGACCCAGTACTTC	CASTLLAGGPGETQYF
TRBJ1-6	TRBD1	TRBV28	NA	TGTGCCAGCAGGCAGATACCGGACAGGCGGCATTCACCCCTCCACTTT	CASRQIPDRRHSPLHF
TRBJ2-7	TRBD1	TRBV18	NA	TGTGCCAGCTCACCCGGGACAGAGGAGCTAGTAGTTTTC	CASSPGTEELVVF
TRBJ2-2	NA	TRBV25-1	once	TGTGCCAGCAGTGAGAGACTAGTCAACGCCGGGGAGCTGTTTTTT	CASSERLVNAGELFF
TRBJ2-5	NA	TRBV7-9	NA	TGTGCCAGCAGCCCATCCCGCGGGACCCAGTACTTC	CASSPSRGTQYF
TRBJ2-5	NA	TRBV5-4	NA	TGTGCCAGCAGCTTGTATGGGGATAAGACCCAGTACTTC	CASSLYGDKTQYF
TRBJ2-3	NA	TRBV7-9	NA	TGTGCCAGCAGCCGATCCGGGACAAACACAGATACGCAGTATTTT	CASSRSGTNTDTQYF
TRBJ2-5	NA	TRBV14	NA	TGTGCCAGCAGCCAAGGGGAGTACTACCAACAAGAGACCCAGTACTTC	CASSQGEYYQQETQYF
TRBJ1-5	NA	TRBV5-5	NA	TGTGCCAGCAGTGACAGCCACAATCAGCCCCAGCATTTT	CASSDSHNQPQHF
TRBJ2-5	NA	TRBV5-4	once	TGTGCCAGCAGCTTGGAGGGCGGGGGCATAGAGACCCAGTACTTC	CASSLEGGGIETQYF
TRBJ2-7	NA	TRBV20-1	NA	TGCAGTGCTGGACCGGGCTACGAGCAGTACTTC	CSAGPGYEQYF
TRBJ1-4	NA	TRBV5-4	NA	TGTGCCAGCAGTCCAACCCTGGCGGCTAATGAAAAACTGTTTTTT	CASSPTLAANEKLFF
TRBJ2-7	TRBD1	TRBV6-1	NA	TGTGCCAGCAGTAAAAGGGACAGGGCCGACTACGAGCAGTACTTC	CASSKRDRADYEQYF
TRBJ1-3	NA	TRBV6-4	NA	TGTCCGATCTCGACGGGGGGTGCTTTGGGGCGTCCTGGAAACACCATATATTTT	CPISTGGALGRPGNTIYF
TRBJ2-5	NA	TRBV29-1	NA	TGCAGCGTCTTAAGGTCCCGGGGGGAGACCCAGTACTTC	CSVLRSRGETQYF
TRBJ2-1	TRBD2	TRBV7-3	NA	TGTGCCAGCAGCTTCGGCGGGAGAATGGGTTGGGAGCAGTTCTTC	CASSFGGRMGWEQFF